The entry that follows covers one T cell receptor beta chain sequence. The germline V gene encodes CDR1 SGHRS and CDR2 YFSETQ. CDR3 length: 13 amino acids. For each CDR3 protein, TCRdb gives one entry from its re-call of the 5' RACE reads, without DNA. This repertoire includes 300,000 to 450,000 distinct CDR3 sequences. This record belongs to a study of T cells expressing NK-cell markers. This rearrangement joins TRBV5-1 to TRBJ1-2. Material for sequencing was blood T cells: a sorted CD56 or NKG2C T cell subset, CD4+ or CD8+ T cells, or bulk PBMC T cells (not recorded which). This sequence was found in a man aged 18 to 70 in good health. The CDR3 spells CASSLEFGYGYTF. Looking up the rest from reference TRBV5-1 and TRBJ1-2 gives the full variable domain: KAGVTQTPRYLIKTRGQQVTLSCSPISGHRSVSWYQQTPGQGLQFLFEYFSETQRNKGNFPGRFSGRQFSNSRSEMNVSTLELGDSALYLCASSLEFGYGYTFGSGTRLTVV.